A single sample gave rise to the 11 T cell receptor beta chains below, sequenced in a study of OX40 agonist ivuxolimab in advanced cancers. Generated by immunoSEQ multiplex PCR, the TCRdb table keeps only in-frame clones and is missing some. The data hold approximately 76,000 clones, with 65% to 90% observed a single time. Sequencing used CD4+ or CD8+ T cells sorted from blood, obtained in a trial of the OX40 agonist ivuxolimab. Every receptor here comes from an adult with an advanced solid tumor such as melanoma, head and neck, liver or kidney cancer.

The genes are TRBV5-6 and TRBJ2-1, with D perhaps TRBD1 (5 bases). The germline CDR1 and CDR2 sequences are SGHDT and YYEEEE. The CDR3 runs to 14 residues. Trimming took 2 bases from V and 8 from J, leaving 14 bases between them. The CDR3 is CASSLTGLLHEQFF. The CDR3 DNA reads TGTGCCAGCAGCTTAACAGGCCTTCTCCATGAGCAGTTCTTC.

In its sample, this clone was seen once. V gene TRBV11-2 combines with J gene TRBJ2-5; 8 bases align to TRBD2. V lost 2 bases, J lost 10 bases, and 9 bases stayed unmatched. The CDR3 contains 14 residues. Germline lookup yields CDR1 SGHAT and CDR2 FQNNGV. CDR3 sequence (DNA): TGTGCCAGCAGCTTAACCAGCGGGGGCGGTAACCAGTACTTC. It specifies CASSLTSGGGNQYF.

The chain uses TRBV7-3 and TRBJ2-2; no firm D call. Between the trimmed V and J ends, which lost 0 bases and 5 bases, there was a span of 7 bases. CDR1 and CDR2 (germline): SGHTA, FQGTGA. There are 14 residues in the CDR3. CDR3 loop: CASSLTTGTGELFF. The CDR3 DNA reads TGTGCCAGCAGCTTAACAACTGGAACCGGGGAGCTGTTTTTT.

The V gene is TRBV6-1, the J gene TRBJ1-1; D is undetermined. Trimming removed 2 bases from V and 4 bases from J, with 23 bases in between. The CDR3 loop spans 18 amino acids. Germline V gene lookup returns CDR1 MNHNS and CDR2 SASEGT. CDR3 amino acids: CASSEYVPAPWGSTEAFF. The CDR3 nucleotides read TGTGCCAGCAGTGAATACGTACCGGCCCCCTGGGGAAGCACTGAAGCTTTCTTT.

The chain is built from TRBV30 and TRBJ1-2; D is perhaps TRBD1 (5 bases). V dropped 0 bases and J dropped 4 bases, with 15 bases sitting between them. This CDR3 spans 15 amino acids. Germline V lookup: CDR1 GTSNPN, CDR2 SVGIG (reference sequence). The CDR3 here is CAWSVGLGTPYGYTF. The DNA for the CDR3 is TGTGCCTGGAGTGTAGGTTTGGGGACCCCCTATGGCTACACCTTC. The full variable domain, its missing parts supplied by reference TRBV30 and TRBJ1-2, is SQTIHQWPATLVQPVGSPLSLECTVEGTSNPNLYWYRQAAGRGLQLLFYSVGIGQISSEVPQNLSASRPQDRQFILSSKKLLLSDSGFYLCAWSVGLGTPYGYTFGSGTRLTVV.

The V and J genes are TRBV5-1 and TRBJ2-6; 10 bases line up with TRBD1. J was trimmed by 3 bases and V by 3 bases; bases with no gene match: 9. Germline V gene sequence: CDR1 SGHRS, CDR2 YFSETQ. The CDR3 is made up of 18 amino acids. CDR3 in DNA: TGCGCCAGCAGCTGGGCCCCCGGGACAGGGGTTGGGGCCAACGTCCTGACTTTC. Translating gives CASSWAPGTGVGANVLTF.

The CDR3 loop is CSVWGFLNTEAFF. The CDR3 coding sequence is TGCAGCGTTTGGGGCTTCCTAAACACTGAAGCTTTCTTT. The J gene is TRBJ1-1, the V gene TRBV29-1; the D gene is possibly TRBD1 (5 bases). Germline V gene sequence: CDR1 SQVTM, CDR2 ANQGSEA. The CDR3 loop spans 13 amino acids. Trimming removed 5 bases at V and 2 bases at J, with 12 bases between.

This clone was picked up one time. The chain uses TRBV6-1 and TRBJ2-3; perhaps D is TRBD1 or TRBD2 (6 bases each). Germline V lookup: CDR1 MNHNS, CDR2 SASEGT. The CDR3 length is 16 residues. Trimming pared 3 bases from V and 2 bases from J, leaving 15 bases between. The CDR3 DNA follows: TGTGCCAGCAGTGATTACGGGGGCCCTTCCACAGATACGCAGTATTTT. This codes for CASSDYGGPSTDTQYF.

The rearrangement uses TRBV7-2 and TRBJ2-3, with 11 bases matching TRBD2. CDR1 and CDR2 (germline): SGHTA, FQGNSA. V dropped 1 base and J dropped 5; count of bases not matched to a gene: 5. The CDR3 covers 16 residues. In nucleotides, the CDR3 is TGTGCCAGCAGCTTAGGTAGCGGGGGGGTGCAAGATACGCAGTATTTT. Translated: CASSLGSGGVQDTQYF.

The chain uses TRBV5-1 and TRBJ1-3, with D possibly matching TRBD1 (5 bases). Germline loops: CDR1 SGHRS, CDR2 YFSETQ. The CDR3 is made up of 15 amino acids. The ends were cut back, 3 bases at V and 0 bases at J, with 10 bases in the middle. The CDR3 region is CASSSGRGSGNTIYF. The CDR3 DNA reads TGCGCCAGCAGCTCGGGACGGGGCTCTGGAAACACCATATATTTT.

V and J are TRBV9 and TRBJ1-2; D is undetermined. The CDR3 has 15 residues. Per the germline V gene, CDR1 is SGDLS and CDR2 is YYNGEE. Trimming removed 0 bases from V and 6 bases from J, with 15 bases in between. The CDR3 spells CASSVGRGFWDGYTF. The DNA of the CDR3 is TGTGCCAGCAGCGTAGGACGGGGATTCTGGGATGGCTACACCTTC.